One and the same sample provided the 20 T cell receptor beta chains below, sequenced in a study of cytomegalovirus exposure and HLA in healthy donors. The PCR was carried out with 60 Vbeta primers and 13 Jbeta primers. The method was immunoSEQ multiplex PCR; TCRdb's version includes in-frame clones alone and lacks a portion of them. The table has over 150,000 clones, roughly 80% seen once; the top ten hold roughly 1.2%. The specimen was PBMCs. The source of these receptors is a woman in her forties or fifties in good health and CMV-seronegative.

This chain joins TRBV7-9 and TRBJ1-1; no clear D. The V end was cut by 3 bases, the J end by 5 bases, with 7 bases between. This CDR3 has 12 amino acids. Germline CDR1 SEHNR, CDR2 FQNEAQ (reference sequence). CDR3 DNA sequence: TGTGCCAGCAGCTTTCATTTTACTGAAGCTTTCTTT. This sequence encodes CASSFHFTEAFF.

The chain uses TRBV7-2 and TRBJ1-2; D not certain. The germline gives CDR1 SGHTA, CDR2 FQGNSA. CDR3 size: 13 residues. Trimming pared 3 bases from V and 6 bases from J, leaving 11 bases between. CDR3 residues: CASSFPAADGYTF. The CDR3 region has the DNA TGTGCCAGCAGCTTCCCAGCTGCGGATGGCTACACCTTC. The whole variable domain, filled in from reference TRBV7-2 and TRBJ1-2, reads GAGVSQSPSNKVTEKGKDVELRCDPISGHTALYWYRQSLGQGLEFLIYFQGNSAPDKSGLPSDRFSAERTGGSVSTLTIQRTQQEDSAVYLCASSFPAADGYTFGSGTRLTVV.

V and J are TRBV6-1 and TRBJ2-1; 7 nucleotides match TRBD1. V lost 7 bases, J lost 12 bases, and 15 bases stayed unmatched. CDR3 length: 14 residues. In germline, CDR1 is MNHNS, CDR2 SASEGT. The CDR3 nucleotides read TGTGCCAGCACTCACCGACAGGGAGATAGGACGCAGTTCTTC. It encodes CASTHRQGDRTQFF.

This clone has only a few counts. The rearrangement joins TRBV10-2 to TRBJ2-1; maybe TRBD1 (6 bases). V dropped 7 bases and J dropped 6 bases, with 16 bases sitting between them. The CDR3 spans 14 residues. Germline CDR1 is WSHSY and CDR2 is SAAADI. The CDR3 DNA sequence: TGCGCCAGCAAGAAACAGGGTACGAGCAATGAGCAGTTCTTC. Amino acid sequence: CASKKQGTSNEQFF.

The chain employs TRBV27 and TRBJ2-2; no definite D call. Trimming removed 2 bases from V and 5 bases from J, with 6 bases in between. The CDR3 is 13 residues long. Germline values: CDR1 MNHEY, CDR2 SMNVEV (reference sequence). Here the CDR3 reads CASSLVETGELFF. CDR3 coding DNA: TGTGCCAGCAGTTTAGTAGAGACCGGGGAGCTGTTTTTT.

The V call is TRBV10-3, the J call TRBJ1-2; 7 positions match TRBD1. Unmatched junction bases numbered 16, after V lost 4 bases and J lost 5 bases. The CDR3 consists of 17 residues. Germline loops: CDR1 ENHRY, CDR2 SYGVKD. The CDR3 coding sequence is TGTGCCATCAGTGCCAACAGGGACAGCCAAACTATTTATGGCTACACCTTC. Translation gives CAISANRDSQTIYGYTF.

The J gene is TRBJ2-5, the V gene TRBV4-1; TRBD2 matches 7 bases. The CDR3 extends over 17 amino acids. Germline CDR1 reads MGHRA; CDR2 reads YSYEKL. V lost 0 bases to trimming and J lost 5 bases; unmatched junction nucleotides: 12. CDR3 amino acids: CASSQEGGAGAWETQYF. CDR3 in DNA: TGCGCCAGCAGCCAAGAAGGTGGGGCGGGAGCGTGGGAGACCCAGTACTTC.

The V and J genes are TRBV6-1 and TRBJ1-6; D gene uncertain. Germline CDR1 MNHNS, CDR2 SASEGT. The CDR3 sequence is 13 residues long. The ends were cut back, 3 bases at V and 8 bases at J, with 8 bases in the middle. The CDR3 region has the DNA TGTGCCAGCAGTGATATGGAGTATTCACCCCTCCACTTT. Its protein is CASSDMEYSPLHF.

J is TRBJ1-2 and V is TRBV21-1; the table calls TRBD1, which could not be checked here. TRBV21-1 is given as a pseudogene. The CDR3 sequence is 18 residues long. The CDR3 loop reads CASSKVVTGAGFNYGYTF. CDR3 in DNA: TGTGCCAGCAGCAAAGTTGTGACAGGGGCCGGCTTTAACTATGGCTACACCTTC.

The CDR3 loop is CASSDRQGGNQPQHF. CDR3 in DNA: TGTGCCAGCAGTGATAGACAGGGGGGCAATCAGCCCCAGCATTTT. The V and J genes are TRBV6-1 and TRBJ1-5; 9 nucleotides match TRBD1. The germline V gene encodes CDR1 MNHNS and CDR2 SASEGT. J lost 2 bases, V lost 3 bases, and 2 bases had no gene match. The CDR3 is 15 residues long.

V and J are TRBV15 and TRBJ2-7; the match to TRBD2 covers 9 bases. CDR3 length equals 15 residues. V shed 3 bases and J 5 bases; nucleotides not matched to a gene: 8. CDR1 is LNHNV, CDR2 YYDKDF, per germline (reference sequence). The CDR3 sequence: CATSRDSGGKHEQYF. The CDR3 region has the DNA TGTGCCACCAGCAGGGATAGCGGGGGAAAGCACGAGCAGTACTTC.

The rearrangement links TRBV2 to TRBJ2-3; the D is unclear. Germline CDR1 SNHLY, CDR2 FYNNEI. V was pared by 3 bases and J by 5 bases, with 3 bases between. The CDR3 is 11 residues long. The CDR3 spells CASSDRDTQYF. The CDR3 bases are TGTGCCAGCAGTGACAGAGATACGCAGTATTTT.

The V gene is TRBV6-1, the J gene TRBJ2-7, with 8 nucleotides matching TRBD1. The V segment lost 2 bases and the J segment 2 bases; nucleotides outside the gene matches: 8. The CDR3 consists of 16 residues. In germline, CDR1 is MNHNS, CDR2 SASEGT. The CDR3 coding sequence is TGTGCCAGCAGTGAATTCCAGGACAGGGCCACCTACGAGCAGTACTTC. Residues: CASSEFQDRATYEQYF.

The chain joins TRBV9 to TRBJ2-5, with 15 bases lining up with TRBD2. CDR1 is SGDLS and CDR2 is YYNGEE in the germline V gene. This CDR3 contains 17 residues. The V segment lost 3 bases and the J segment 3 bases; nucleotides outside the gene matches: 6. DNA for the CDR3: TGTGCCAGCAGCGAGGGGACTAGCGGGGGGCGGGAAGAGACCCAGTACTTC. This translates into CASSEGTSGGREETQYF.

With respect to this clone: Germline is not matched at one junction end, which may reflect a read error. Different DNA sequences within this sample yield the same CDR3. The rearrangement uses TRBV13 and TRBJ1-2; D unresolved. The CDR3 runs to 14 residues. Germline CDR1 PRHDT, CDR2 FYEKMQ (reference sequence). This chain's CDR3 is CASSSAGGPYGYTF. Here the CDR3 DNA reads TGTGCCAGTAGCTCCGCCGGCGGCCCCTATGGCTACACCTTC. Supplemented by reference TRBV13 and TRBJ1-2, the full variable domain reads AAGVIQSPRHLIKEKRETATLKCYPIPRHDTVYWYQQGPGQDPQFLISFYEKMQSDKGSIPDRFSAQQFSDYHSELNMSSLELGDSALYFCASSSAGGPYGYTFGSGTRLTVV.

This clone was recorded once. The V gene is TRBV5-1, the J gene TRBJ2-2, with 8 nucleotides matching TRBD1. Losses at the gene ends were 7 bases for V and 2 bases for J; bases not matched to a gene: 4. The CDR3 runs 14 residues. The V gene's germline CDR1 is SGHRS and CDR2 YFSETQ. CDR3 DNA sequence: TGCGCCAGCTCTGGACAGGGAAACACCGGGGAGCTGTTTTTT. Its protein product is CASSGQGNTGELFF.

This chain joins TRBV18 and TRBJ1-4; D is possibly TRBD1 (5 bases). The CDR3 covers 14 residues. Trimming took 0 bases from V and 12 from J, leaving 14 bases between them. Per the germline V gene, CDR1 is KGHSH and CDR2 is LQKENI. The CDR3, as DNA: TGTGCCAGCTCACCACCGGGGCGGCCTGGGGAACTGTTTTTT. This codes for CASSPPGRPGELFF.

This clone was counted a few times. The rearrangement links TRBV25-1 to TRBJ1-6; D gene ambiguous. CDR1 is MGHDK, CDR2 SYGVNS, per germline. The CDR3 loop spans 12 amino acids. V gave up 3 bases and J gave up 11 bases, with 8 bases separating them. In DNA, the CDR3 is TGTGCCAGCAGTGAGGGCCTGACACCCCTCCACTTT. Residues: CASSEGLTPLHF.

The chain has TRBV2 and TRBJ2-3; 7 bases match TRBD2. CDR1 SNHLY and CDR2 FYNNEI come from the germline V gene. The CDR3 is 14 residues long. Germline trimming cut 8 bases from V and 5 bases from J; bases unmatched to any gene: 10. CDR3 protein: CASVTAGSKDTQYF. DNA of the CDR3: TGTGCCAGCGTAACAGCGGGGAGTAAAGATACGCAGTATTTT.

This sequence joins TRBV2 and TRBJ1-1, with D possibly being TRBD1 (5 bases). CDR3 size: 16 residues. Germline V gene lookup returns CDR1 SNHLY and CDR2 FYNNEI. V was trimmed by 3 bases and J by 1 base, leaving 15 bases between them. In nucleotides, the CDR3 is TGTGCCAGCAGTGACCACTGGGCAGGGAAGAACACTGAAGCTTTCTTT. It specifies CASSDHWAGKNTEAFF.